This T cell receptor (beta chain) was identified during a study of shared clonotypes between healthy human individuals. Every donor was a Caucasian adult from Nashville, Tennessee. Only in-frame clones appear in the TCRdb table, and some are missing; sequencing was by immunoSEQ multiplex PCR. The data hold approximately 530,000 clones, with roughly 95% observed a single time. Study-level findings and limits: Naive subsets generally had larger estimated richness than memory subsets. When compared with the clonotypes that were shared by all four sorted-subset donors, the non-shared clonotypes turned out to have lower generation probabilities.

Points on this clone: The antigen is not known.

The receptor comes from a woman aged 25 to 45 in good health. The sequenced sample was naive CD4+ T cells sorted from blood. The sample's subset: CD45RA+ positively selected.

The CDR3 DNA reads TGTGCCAGCGAGAGCTCGAACCAAGAGACCCAGTACTTC. Its translation is CASESSNQETQYF. The chain employs TRBV6-1 and TRBJ2-5, with D unclear. Trimming took off 8 bases at V and 0 bases at J, with 10 bases between the two ends. Germline assignment: CDR1 MNHNS and CDR2 SASEGT. The CDR3 totals 13 residues.